Below are 29 T cell receptor beta chains sequenced from a single sample in a study of blood T cell repertoires in COVID-19. Using immunoSEQ multiplex PCR, the repertoire was profiled, and TCRdb retains in-frame clones only, with some absent. The table lists some 220,000 clones, around 84% of them singletons. The specimen sequenced was peripheral blood. These receptors all stem from a woman in her sixties or seventies who had recovered from COVID-19.

The chain employs TRBV2 and TRBJ1-6; weak D call: TRBD1 (6 bases). This CDR3 is 14 amino acids long. The V end was cut by 6 bases, the J end by 9 bases, with 15 bases between. CDR1 is SNHLY and CDR2 is FYNNEI in the germline V gene. Written as DNA, the CDR3 is TGTGCCAGCAGAGGGACACGTAAGGGTTCACCCCTCCACTTT. This codes for CASRGTRKGSPLHF.

The chain joins TRBV18 to TRBJ1-2, with D possibly TRBD1 on 5 matching bases. Deletions cut 1 base from V and 8 bases from J, with 11 bases between. From germline, CDR1 is KGHSH and CDR2 LQKENI. There are 13 residues in the CDR3. The CDR3 bases are TGTGCCAGCTCACCACTTCAGGGAGGGGGCTACACCTTC. Translated: CASSPLQGGGYTF.

CDR3 DNA: TGTGCCAGTAGTAGCCGCGGGGGCAGCACAGATACGCAGTATTTT. Translation: CASSSRGGSTDTQYF. The V gene is TRBV19, the J gene TRBJ2-3; a possible D gene is TRBD2 (7 bases). This CDR3 region has 15 residues. Germline-derived CDR1 and CDR2 are LNHDA and SQIVND (reference sequence). The V and J ends lost 4 bases and 0 bases respectively, with 11 bases between them.

This clone was counted a few times. V gene TRBV11-3 combines with J gene TRBJ1-2, with D tentatively TRBD1 (5 bases). Germline CDR1 reads SGHNT; CDR2 reads YENEEA. CDR3 size: 20 residues. V was pared by 4 bases and J by 0 bases, with 27 bases between. The DNA for the CDR3 is TGTGCCAGCAGCTCTAGTAGCCCCCCGGGGGGTAAGAGTTCTAACTATGGCTACACCTTC. It encodes CASSSSSPPGGKSSNYGYTF.

This chain connects TRBV7-9 to TRBJ2-2; possible D gene TRBD1, 5 bases. V lost 0 bases and J lost 3, with 11 bases in between. CDR3 length equals 16 residues. Germline assignment: CDR1 SEHNR and CDR2 FQNEAQ (reference sequence). The CDR3 is CASSLAVGADTGELFF. CDR3 DNA sequence: TGTGCCAGCAGCTTAGCGGTAGGGGCGGACACCGGGGAGCTGTTTTTT.

There are a few counts of this clone. At one boundary the junction diverges from the germline segment, which might be a read error. The J gene is TRBJ1-2, the V gene TRBV4-1, with TRBD1 identical over 7 bases. This CDR3 is built from 16 residues. CDR1 and CDR2 from the germline V gene are MGHRA and YSYEKL. CDR3 nucleotides: TGCGCCAGCCGCCAAAGGCTAGTAAGGGGGCTACGTGGCTACACCTTC. Translation gives CASRQRLVRGLRGYTF.

V usage is TRBV7-8 and J usage is TRBJ2-7; D perhaps matches TRBD1 (5 bases). From germline, CDR1 is SGHVS and CDR2 FQNEAQ. V lost 1 base to trimming and J lost 2 bases, with 12 bases between them. CDR3 length: 15 residues. Here the CDR3 reads CASSLEVGPAYEQYF. As DNA, the CDR3 is TGTGCCAGCAGCTTAGAGGTGGGGCCAGCCTACGAGCAGTACTTC.

Turning to this clone: The same CDR3 can be traced to other DNA sequences in this sample. The chain recombines TRBV30 with TRBJ2-2; possible D gene TRBD1, 5 bases. CDR1 is GTSNPN and CDR2 is SVGIG in the germline V gene (reference sequence). The CDR3 extends over 16 amino acids. Trimming took 2 bases from V and 1 from J, leaving 14 bases between them. The CDR3 region is CAWSRGTRLNTGELFF. CDR3 sequence (DNA): TGTGCCTGGAGTAGGGGCACACGCTTGAACACCGGGGAGCTGTTTTTT.

Turning to this clone: This clone may be a read error of a much larger clone one base away. The chain joins TRBV7-2 to TRBJ2-7; 11 bases are a match to TRBD1. Trimming removed 5 bases from V and 3 bases from J; junction bases left unmatched: 3. The CDR3 has 14 residues. Germline values: CDR1 SGHTA, CDR2 FQGNSA. DNA for the CDR3: TGTGCCAGCAGCCCCGGGACAGGGGGCTACGAGCAGTACTTC. It yields the protein CASSPGTGGYEQYF. Together with reference TRBV7-2 and TRBJ2-7, the CDR3 gives the full variable domain: GAGVSQSPSNKVTEKGKDVELRCDPISGHTALYWYRQSLGQGLEFLIYFQGNSAPDKSGLPSDRFSAERTGGSVSTLTIQRTQQEDSAVYLCASSPGTGGYEQYFGPGTRLTVT.

The chain combines TRBV5-6 with TRBJ1-3; D uncertain. The CDR3 runs 14 residues. Germline V gene data show CDR1 as SGHDT and CDR2 as YYEEEE. Trimming cost V 1 base and J 4 bases, with 9 bases left between them. The CDR3 region has the DNA TGTGCCAGCAGCTTGTATCGCAGGGGAAACACCATATATTTT. Translation: CASSLYRRGNTIYF.

The rearrangement uses TRBV19 and TRBJ2-2; D might be TRBD2 (6 bases). The germline V gene encodes CDR1 LNHDA and CDR2 SQIVND (reference sequence). The CDR3 runs to 14 residues. Trimming cost V 6 bases and J 5 bases, with 13 bases left between them. Here the CDR3 reads CASRDGGGTGELFF. For the CDR3, the DNA is TGTGCCAGTAGAGACGGGGGTGGTACCGGGGAGCTGTTTTTT.

The chain combines TRBV15 with TRBJ2-3, with D possibly TRBD1 on 5 matching bases. Germline V gene sequence: CDR1 LNHNV, CDR2 YYDKDF (reference sequence). V lost 4 bases and J lost 0, with 8 bases in between. CDR3 length: 14 amino acids. CDR3 residues: CATSIQGSTDTQYF. The CDR3 DNA reads TGTGCCACCAGCATCCAGGGCAGCACAGATACGCAGTATTTT.

The chain couples TRBV4-1 to TRBJ2-7, with 8 positions matching TRBD1. The CDR3 is 14 amino acids. CDR1 and CDR2 from the germline V gene are MGHRA and YSYEKL. The V segment lost 5 bases and the J segment 3 bases; nucleotides outside the gene matches: 6. The chain's CDR3 is CASSSPGQVYEQYF. Here the CDR3 DNA reads TGCGCCAGCAGCTCCCCGGGACAGGTCTACGAGCAGTACTTC.

The chain joins TRBV11-2 to TRBJ2-1; possible D gene TRBD1, 6 bases. This CDR3 region has 16 residues. Deletions cut 1 base from V and 3 bases from J, with 13 bases between. Germline V gene sequence: CDR1 SGHAT, CDR2 FQNNGV. In nucleotides, the CDR3 is TGTGCCAGCAGCTTAGCTTACAGGGCTAACTACAATGAGCAGTTCTTC. It encodes CASSLAYRANYNEQFF.

V and J are TRBV5-6 and TRBJ1-1, with TRBD1 as a possible D gene (5 bases). The germline V and J ends were trimmed by 2 bases and 7 bases, with 21 bases remaining between them. Germline V gene data show CDR1 as SGHDT and CDR2 as YYEEEE. There are 16 residues in the CDR3. The CDR3, as DNA: TGTGCCAGCAGCTTTCGGTCCACAGGACGGAAAAGTGAAGCTTTCTTT. Translated, it gives CASSFRSTGRKSEAFF.

A few counts support this clone. The chain recombines TRBV7-9 with TRBJ1-5; D ambiguous. The ends were cut back, 1 base at V and 11 bases at J, with 15 bases in the middle. CDR3 size: 14 residues. The V gene's germline CDR1 is SEHNR and CDR2 FQNEAQ (reference sequence). The CDR3 bases are TGTGCCAGCAGCTTAGGGCCGAGGATTCCGACCCAGCATTTT. This translates into CASSLGPRIPTQHF.

Regarding this clone: This sample also contains other DNA sequences that code for the same CDR3. CDR3 protein: CASSLAGRGSPLHF. CDR3 nucleotide sequence: TGCGCCAGCAGCTTGGCCGGTAGGGGTTCACCCCTCCACTTT. V usage is TRBV5-1 and J usage is TRBJ1-6; weak D call: TRBD1 (5 bases). The CDR3 sequence is 14 residues long. Germline V gene lookup returns CDR1 SGHRS and CDR2 YFSETQ. V lost 0 bases to trimming and J lost 9 bases, with 10 bases between them.

This chain joins TRBV10-2 and TRBJ2-5; perhaps TRBD2 as D (7 bases). The CDR3 sequence is 15 residues long. Trimming left V 4 bases short and J 5 bases short, with 17 bases between. Germline values: CDR1 WSHSY, CDR2 SAAADI. The CDR3 here is CASSGNWGREETQYF. CDR3 nucleotides: TGCGCCAGCAGTGGCAACTGGGGGCGGGAGGAGACCCAGTACTTC.

V and J are TRBV10-3 and TRBJ1-2, with D possibly TRBD1 on 5 matching bases. CDR3 length equals 13 residues. The V gene's germline CDR1 is ENHRY and CDR2 SYGVKD. Trimming removed 8 bases at V and 8 bases at J, with 18 bases between. CDR3 residues: CAIGGAIAGGYTF. CDR3 DNA: TGTGCCATCGGCGGGGCCATCGCGGGAGGCTACACCTTC.

This clone has just a few counts. V and J are TRBV5-1 and TRBJ1-6; D is undetermined. Trimming pared 3 bases from V and 0 bases from J, leaving 19 bases between. The CDR3 length is 19 residues. Germline CDR1 reads SGHRS; CDR2 reads YFSETQ. The CDR3 DNA is TGCGCCAGCAGCTGGTACCCCGTCGCAGGATTCTCCTATAATTCACCCCTCCACTTT. The encoded protein is CASSWYPVAGFSYNSPLHF. Full variable domain (missing parts from reference TRBV5-1 and TRBJ1-6): KAGVTQTPRYLIKTRGQQVTLSCSPISGHRSVSWYQQTPGQGLQFLFEYFSETQRNKGNFPGRFSGRQFSNSRSEMNVSTLELGDSALYLCASSWYPVAGFSYNSPLHFGNGTRLTVT.

The V and J genes are TRBV23-1 and TRBJ2-4; no firm D call. TRBV23-1 counts as an open reading frame of uncertain function. V gave up 0 bases and J gave up 0 bases, with 6 bases separating them. The CDR3 spans 15 residues. In DNA, the CDR3 is TGCGCCAGCAGTCAATCCCGGTTAGCCAAAAACATTCAGTACTTC. Translated, it gives CASSQSRLAKNIQYF.

Only one count was recorded for this clone. V is TRBV12-5 and J is TRBJ2-7; D is undetermined. This CDR3 has 10 amino acids. Germline loops: CDR1 LGHNT, CDR2 FRNRAP. Trimming shortened V by 4 bases and J by 6 bases, and 4 bases separated the two germline ends. The CDR3 is CASGWSEQYF. The CDR3 DNA reads TGTGCTAGTGGTTGGAGCGAGCAGTACTTC.

This clone was seen more than once but under ten times. The chain has TRBV7-6 and TRBJ1-5, with 10 bases fitting TRBD1. Germline lookup yields CDR1 SGHVS and CDR2 FNYEAQ. The CDR3 has 18 amino acids. V dropped 1 base and J dropped 2; count of bases not matched to a gene: 8. CDR3 amino acids: CASSLEGQGMGRNQPQHF. The CDR3 DNA reads TGTGCCAGCAGCTTAGAGGGACAGGGGATGGGTCGCAATCAGCCCCAGCATTTT.

The V gene is TRBV4-2, the J gene TRBJ2-1; 7 bases match TRBD2. Germline V CDR1 and CDR2: LGHNA, YNFKEQ. Trimming took 0 bases from V and 8 from J; bases not matched to a gene: 7. CDR3 size: 15 residues. CDR3 nucleotides: TGTGCCAGCAGCCAAGATATGTCTGGGGGGGATGAGCAGTTCTTC. Translating it yields CASSQDMSGGDEQFF.

The rearrangement joins TRBV27 to TRBJ2-1; the match to TRBD1 covers 9 bases. This CDR3 comprises 15 residues. J lost 4 bases, V lost 6 bases, and 7 bases had no gene match. CDR1 and CDR2 (germline): MNHEY, SMNVEV (reference sequence). The CDR3 loop is CASSPRGQGYNEQFF. The CDR3 nucleotides read TGTGCCAGCAGCCCCCGGGGACAGGGATACAATGAGCAGTTCTTC.

This clone has more than one count but fewer than ten. V gene TRBV5-8 combines with J gene TRBJ2-2; TRBD1 might be the D (6 bases). The germline gives CDR1 SGHTS, CDR2 YDEGEE. The length of the CDR3 is 16 residues. The V and J ends lost 5 bases and 9 bases respectively, with 23 bases between them. The CDR3 is CASSSDSYIHRRELFF. For the CDR3, the DNA is TGTGCCAGCAGTTCGGACAGCTATATACACCGGAGGGAGCTGTTTTTT.

V is TRBV10-3 and J is TRBJ1-1; no definite D call. Germline V lookup: CDR1 ENHRY, CDR2 SYGVKD. Trimming pared 6 bases from V and 1 base from J, leaving 9 bases between. This CDR3 is built from 13 residues. This CDR3 is CAIRSTANTEAFF. The CDR3 coding sequence is TGTGCCATCAGGAGTACAGCGAACACTGAAGCTTTCTTT.

The chain has TRBV15 and TRBJ2-3, with no clear D. Germline values: CDR1 LNHNV, CDR2 YYDKDF (reference sequence). V was shortened by 0 bases and J by 7 bases, with 8 bases between the two germline ends. This CDR3 contains 13 residues. This CDR3 reads CATSRDGPYTQYF. CDR3 DNA: TGTGCCACCAGCAGAGATGGGCCATATACGCAGTATTTT.

The chain uses TRBV5-6 and TRBJ1-1, with D unresolved. The V end was cut by 2 bases, the J end by 0 bases, with 8 bases between. This CDR3 is built from 14 residues. The germline gives CDR1 SGHDT, CDR2 YYEEEE. CDR3 nucleotides: TGTGCCAGCAGCTTCGACACCTTGAACACTGAAGCTTTCTTT. This translates into CASSFDTLNTEAFF.